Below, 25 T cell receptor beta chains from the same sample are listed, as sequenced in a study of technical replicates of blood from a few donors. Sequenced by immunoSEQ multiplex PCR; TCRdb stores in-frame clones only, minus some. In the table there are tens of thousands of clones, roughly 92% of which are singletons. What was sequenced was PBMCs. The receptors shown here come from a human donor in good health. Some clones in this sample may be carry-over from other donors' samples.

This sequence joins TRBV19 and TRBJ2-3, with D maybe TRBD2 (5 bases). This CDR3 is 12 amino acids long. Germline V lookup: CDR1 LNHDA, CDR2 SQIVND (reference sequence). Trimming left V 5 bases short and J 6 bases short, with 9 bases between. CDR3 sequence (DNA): TGTGCCAGTAGTCGGGGTTGGGATACGCAGTATTTT. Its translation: CASSRGWDTQYF.

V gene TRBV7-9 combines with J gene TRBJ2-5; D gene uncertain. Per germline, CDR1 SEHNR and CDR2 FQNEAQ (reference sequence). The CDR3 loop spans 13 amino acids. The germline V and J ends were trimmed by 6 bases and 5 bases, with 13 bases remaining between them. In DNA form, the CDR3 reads TGTGCCAGCAGTTTTGACTTGGCCGAGACCCAGTACTTC. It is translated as CASSFDLAETQYF. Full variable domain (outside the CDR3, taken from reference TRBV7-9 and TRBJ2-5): DTGVSQNPRHKITKRGQNVTFRCDPISEHNRLYWYRQTLGQGPEFLTYFQNEAQLEKSRLLSDRFSAERPKGSFSTLEIQRTEQGDSAMYLCASSFDLAETQYFGPGTRLLVL.

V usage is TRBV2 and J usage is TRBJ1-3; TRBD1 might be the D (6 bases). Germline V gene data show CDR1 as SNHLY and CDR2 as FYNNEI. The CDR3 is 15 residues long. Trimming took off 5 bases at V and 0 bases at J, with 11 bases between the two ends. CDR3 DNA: TGTGCCAGCAGTCCAGGACAGACCTCTGGAAACACCATATATTTT. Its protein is CASSPGQTSGNTIYF. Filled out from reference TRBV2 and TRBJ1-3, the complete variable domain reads EPEVTQTPSHQVTQMGQEVILRCVPISNHLYFYWYRQILGQKVEFLVSFYNNEISEKSEIFDDQFSVERPDGSNFTLKIRSTKLEDSAMYFCASSPGQTSGNTIYFGEGSWLTVV.

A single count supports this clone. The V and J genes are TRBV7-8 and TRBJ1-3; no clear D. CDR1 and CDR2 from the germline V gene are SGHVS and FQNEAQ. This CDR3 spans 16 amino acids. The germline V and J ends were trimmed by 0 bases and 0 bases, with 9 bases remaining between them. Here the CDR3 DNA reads TGTGCCAGCAGCTTAGCAGGCGGCCACTCTGGAAACACCATATATTTT. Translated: CASSLAGGHSGNTIYF.

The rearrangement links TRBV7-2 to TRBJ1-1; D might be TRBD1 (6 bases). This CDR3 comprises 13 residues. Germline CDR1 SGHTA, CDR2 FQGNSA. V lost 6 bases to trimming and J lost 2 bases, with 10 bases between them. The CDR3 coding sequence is TGTGCCAGCAGTTACAGGGTTAACACTGAAGCTTTCTTT. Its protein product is CASSYRVNTEAFF.

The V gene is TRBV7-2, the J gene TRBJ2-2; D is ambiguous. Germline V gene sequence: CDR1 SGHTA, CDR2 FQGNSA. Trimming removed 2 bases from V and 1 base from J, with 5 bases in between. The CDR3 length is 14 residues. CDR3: CASSLPGNTGELFF. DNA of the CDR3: TGTGCCAGCAGCTTACCAGGGAACACCGGGGAGCTGTTTTTT.

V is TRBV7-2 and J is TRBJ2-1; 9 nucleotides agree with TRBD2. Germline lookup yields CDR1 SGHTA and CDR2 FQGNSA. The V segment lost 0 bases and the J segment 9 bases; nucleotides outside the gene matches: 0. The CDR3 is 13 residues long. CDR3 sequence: CASSLAREGEQFF. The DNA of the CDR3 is TGTGCCAGCAGCTTAGCGCGGGAGGGTGAGCAGTTCTTC.

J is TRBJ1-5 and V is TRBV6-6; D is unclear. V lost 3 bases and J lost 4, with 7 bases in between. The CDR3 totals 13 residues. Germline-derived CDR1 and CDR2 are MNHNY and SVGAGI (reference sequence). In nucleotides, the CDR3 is TGTGCCAGCAGTTATGGCAGTAATCAGCCCCAGCATTTT. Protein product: CASSYGSNQPQHF.

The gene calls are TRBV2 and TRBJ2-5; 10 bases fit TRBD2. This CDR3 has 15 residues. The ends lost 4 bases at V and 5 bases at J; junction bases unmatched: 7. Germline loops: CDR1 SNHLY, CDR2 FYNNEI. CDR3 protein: CASSASGGAWETQYF. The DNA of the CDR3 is TGTGCCAGCAGTGCCAGCGGGGGGGCGTGGGAGACCCAGTACTTC.

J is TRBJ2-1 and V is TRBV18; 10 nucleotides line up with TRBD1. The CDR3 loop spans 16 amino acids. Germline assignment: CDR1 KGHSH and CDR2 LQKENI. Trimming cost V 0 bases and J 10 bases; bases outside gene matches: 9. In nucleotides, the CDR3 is TGTGCCAGCTCACCACCTTCGGGACAGGGGTTCTACGAGCAGTTCTTC. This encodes CASSPPSGQGFYEQFF.

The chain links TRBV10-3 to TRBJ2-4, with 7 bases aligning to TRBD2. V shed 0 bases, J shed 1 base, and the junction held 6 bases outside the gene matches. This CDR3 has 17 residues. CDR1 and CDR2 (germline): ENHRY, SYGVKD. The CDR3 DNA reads TGTGCCATCAGTGAGTCGGGGGAGGGCCTCGCCAAAAACATTCAGTACTTC. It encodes CAISESGEGLAKNIQYF.

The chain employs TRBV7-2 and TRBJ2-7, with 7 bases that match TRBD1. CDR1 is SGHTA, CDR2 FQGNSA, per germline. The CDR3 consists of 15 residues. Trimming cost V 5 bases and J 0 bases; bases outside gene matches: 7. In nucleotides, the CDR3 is TGTGCCAGCAGCCCACAACAGGGGTCCTCCTACGAGCAGTACTTC. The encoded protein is CASSPQQGSSYEQYF.

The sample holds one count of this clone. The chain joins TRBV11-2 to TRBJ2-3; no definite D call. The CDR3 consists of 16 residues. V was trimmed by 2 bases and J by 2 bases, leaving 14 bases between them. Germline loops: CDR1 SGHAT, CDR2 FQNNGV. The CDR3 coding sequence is TGTGCCAGCAGCTTAATGGTTAGCCCTACCACAGATACGCAGTATTTT. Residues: CASSLMVSPTTDTQYF.

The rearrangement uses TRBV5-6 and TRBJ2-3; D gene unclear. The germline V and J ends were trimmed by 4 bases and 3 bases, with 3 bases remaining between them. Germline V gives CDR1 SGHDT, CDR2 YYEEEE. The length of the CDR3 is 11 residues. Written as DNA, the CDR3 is TGTGCCAGCAGCCAGACAGATACGCAGTATTTT. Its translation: CASSQTDTQYF.

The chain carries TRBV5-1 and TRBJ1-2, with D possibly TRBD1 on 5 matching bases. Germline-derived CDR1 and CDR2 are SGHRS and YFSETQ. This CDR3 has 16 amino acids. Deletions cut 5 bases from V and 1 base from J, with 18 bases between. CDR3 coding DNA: TGCGCCAGCAGGGGGACTGGCTGGGGCCGTAACTATGGCTACACCTTC. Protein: CASRGTGWGRNYGYTF.

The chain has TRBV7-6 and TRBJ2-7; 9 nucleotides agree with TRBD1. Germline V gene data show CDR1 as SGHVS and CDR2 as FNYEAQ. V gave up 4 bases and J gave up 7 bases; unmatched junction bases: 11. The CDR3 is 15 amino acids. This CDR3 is CASSSYRQQGAEQYF. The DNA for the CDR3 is TGTGCCAGCAGCTCTTACCGCCAACAGGGGGCTGAGCAGTACTTC. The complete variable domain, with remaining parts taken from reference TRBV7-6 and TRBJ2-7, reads GAGVSQSPRYKVTKRGQDVALRCDPISGHVSLYWYRQALGQGPEFLTYFNYEAQQDKSGLPNDRFSAERPEGSISTLTIQRTEQRDSAMYRCASSSYRQQGAEQYFGPGTRLTVT.

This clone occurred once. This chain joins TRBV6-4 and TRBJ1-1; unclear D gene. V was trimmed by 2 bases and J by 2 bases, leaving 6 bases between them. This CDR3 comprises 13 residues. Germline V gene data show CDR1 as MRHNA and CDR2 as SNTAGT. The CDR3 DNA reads TGTGCCAGCAGTGACACAGAAAACACTGAAGCTTTCTTT. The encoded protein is CASSDTENTEAFF.

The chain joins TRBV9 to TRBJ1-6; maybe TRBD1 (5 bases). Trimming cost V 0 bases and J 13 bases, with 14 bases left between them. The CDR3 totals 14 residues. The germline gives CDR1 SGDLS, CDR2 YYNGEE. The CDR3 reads CASSVGAGLLPLHF. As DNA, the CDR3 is TGTGCCAGCAGCGTAGGGGCAGGGCTTTTGCCCCTCCACTTT. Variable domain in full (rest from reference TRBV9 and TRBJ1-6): DSGVTQTPKHLITATGQRVTLRCSPRSGDLSVYWYQQSLDQGLQFLIQYYNGEERAKGNILERFSAQQFPDLHSELNLSSLELGDSALYFCASSVGAGLLPLHFGNGTRLTVT.

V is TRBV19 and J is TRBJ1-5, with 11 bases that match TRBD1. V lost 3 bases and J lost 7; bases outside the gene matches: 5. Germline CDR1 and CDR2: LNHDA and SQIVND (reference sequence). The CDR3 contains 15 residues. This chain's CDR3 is CASSMRTGGGQPQHF. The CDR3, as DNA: TGTGCCAGTAGTATGCGGACAGGGGGCGGACAGCCCCAGCATTTT.

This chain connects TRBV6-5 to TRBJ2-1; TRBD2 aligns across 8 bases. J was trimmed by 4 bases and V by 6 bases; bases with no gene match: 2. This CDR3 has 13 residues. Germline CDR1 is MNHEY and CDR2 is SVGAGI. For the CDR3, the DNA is TGTGCCAGCAGAAAGCGGGAGTACAATGAGCAGTTCTTC. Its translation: CASRKREYNEQFF.

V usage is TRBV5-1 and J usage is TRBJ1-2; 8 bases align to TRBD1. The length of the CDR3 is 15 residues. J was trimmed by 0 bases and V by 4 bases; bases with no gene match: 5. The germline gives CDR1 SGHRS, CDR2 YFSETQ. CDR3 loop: CASSTTGDPNYGYTF. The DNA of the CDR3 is TGCGCCAGCAGCACGACAGGGGATCCTAACTATGGCTACACCTTC.

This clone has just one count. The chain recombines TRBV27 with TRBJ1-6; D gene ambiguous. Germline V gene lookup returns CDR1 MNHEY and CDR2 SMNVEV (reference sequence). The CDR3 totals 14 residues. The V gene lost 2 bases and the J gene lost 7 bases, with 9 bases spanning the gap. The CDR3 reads CASSLLDGNSPLHF. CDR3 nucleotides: TGTGCCAGCAGTTTACTAGACGGCAATTCACCCCTCCACTTT.

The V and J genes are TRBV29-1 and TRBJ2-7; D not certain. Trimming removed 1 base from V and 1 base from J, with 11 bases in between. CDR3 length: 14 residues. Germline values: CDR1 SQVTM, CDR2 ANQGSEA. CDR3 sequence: CSVEVGRSSYEQYF. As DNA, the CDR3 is TGCAGCGTTGAAGTTGGCAGGTCGTCCTACGAGCAGTACTTC.

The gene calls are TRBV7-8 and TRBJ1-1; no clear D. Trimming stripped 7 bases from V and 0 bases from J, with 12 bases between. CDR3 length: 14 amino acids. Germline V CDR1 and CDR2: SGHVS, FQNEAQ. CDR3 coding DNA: TGTGCCAGCATGGGTAGCAGATTGAACACTGAAGCTTTCTTT. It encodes CASMGSRLNTEAFF. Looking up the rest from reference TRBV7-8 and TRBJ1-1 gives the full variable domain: GAGVSQSPRYKVAKRGQDVALRCDPISGHVSLFWYQQALGQGPEFLTYFQNEAQLDKSGLPSDRFFAERPEGSVSTLKIQRTQQEDSAVYLCASMGSRLNTEAFFGQGTRLTVV.

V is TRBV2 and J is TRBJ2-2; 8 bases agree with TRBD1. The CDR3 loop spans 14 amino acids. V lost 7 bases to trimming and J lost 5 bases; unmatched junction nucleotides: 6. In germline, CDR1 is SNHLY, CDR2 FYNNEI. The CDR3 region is CASTGQGRTGELFF. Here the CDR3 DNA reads TGTGCCAGCACCGGACAGGGAAGGACCGGGGAGCTGTTTTTT.